The subject of this entry is one TCR beta chain. The antigen is undetermined. The entry originates in a study of cytomegalovirus exposure and HLA in healthy donors. Study-level points and caveats: Later analysis suggested links between common viral pathogens and several top significant clusters. Highly shared variants forming one cluster were likely a sequencing artifact. In terms of immune exposure information, only CMV serostatus was available.

The PCR had 60 Vbeta and 13 Jbeta primers. Profiling relied on immunoSEQ multiplex PCR, and the TCRdb table lists in-frame clones only, not all of them. The sample contains around 210,000 clones, 60% to 80% of which appear only once. The CDR3 runs 13 residues. Germline V gene lookup returns CDR1 SNHLY and CDR2 FYNNEI. V lost 5 bases, J lost 0 bases, and 1 base stayed unmatched. Sequenced input: PBMCs. The chain uses TRBV2 and TRBJ2-7; 7 bases agree with TRBD1. The TCR was taken from a woman under 40 in good health and CMV-seronegative. The CDR3 loop reads CASSYRGSYEQYF. In DNA, the CDR3 is TGTGCCAGCAGTTACAGGGGCTCCTACGAGCAGTACTTC.